This TCR beta chain was sequenced for a study of vaccination and CD4 T cells after COVID-19. The overall study: Blood was drawn a median roughly 67 days post second dose, range 14 to 241. From HCoV-229E, HCoV-OC43, HCoV-NL63 and SARS-CoV-2, overlapping spike peptides were used to stimulate the cells.

Germline V gene lookup returns CDR1 MRHNA and CDR2 SNTAGT. The V end was cut by 3 bases, the J end by 5 bases, with 5 bases between. The CDR3 is 12 residues long. Treatment noted: roughly ten-day PBMC culture with coronavirus spike peptide pools or control peptides (ViraFEST assay). Antigen-specific T cells were expanded with peptide pools by ViraFEST, and TCRs were then sequenced. Half the medium was exchanged for fresh IL-2 medium on days 3 and 7. As for this clonotype: Its antigen is unidentified.

Cultured CD4+ T cells had their DNA profiled by the Oncomine TCR Beta short-read assay. TCRdb ran MiXCR on the PCR reads and lists one entry per CDR3 protein. Of roughly 14,000 distinct CDR3 sequences in the sample, 40% to 50% were seen once. Sequencing was performed on cultured CD4+ T cells from blood, taken after SARS-CoV-2 vaccination. The sequence derives from a human donor with COVID-19. V and J are TRBV6-4 and TRBJ2-4; possibly TRBD1 or TRBD2 for D (5 bases each). The CDR3 spells CASSEGENIQYF. The DNA of the CDR3 is TGTGCCAGCAGTGAGGGGGAAAACATTCAGTACTTC.